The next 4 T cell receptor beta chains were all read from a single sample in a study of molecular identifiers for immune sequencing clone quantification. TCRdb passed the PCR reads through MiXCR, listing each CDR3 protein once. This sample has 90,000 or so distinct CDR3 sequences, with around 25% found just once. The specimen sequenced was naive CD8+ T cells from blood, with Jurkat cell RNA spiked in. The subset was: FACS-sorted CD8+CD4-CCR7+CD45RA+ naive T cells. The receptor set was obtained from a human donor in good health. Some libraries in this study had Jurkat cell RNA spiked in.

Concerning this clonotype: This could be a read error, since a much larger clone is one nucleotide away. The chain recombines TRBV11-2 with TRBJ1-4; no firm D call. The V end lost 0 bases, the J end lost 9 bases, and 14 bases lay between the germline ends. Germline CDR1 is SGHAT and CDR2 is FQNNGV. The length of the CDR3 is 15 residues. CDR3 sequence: CASSLDLGGPKKLFF. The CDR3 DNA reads TGTGCCAGCAGCTTAGATCTTGGCGGGCCGAAAAAACTGTTTTTT.

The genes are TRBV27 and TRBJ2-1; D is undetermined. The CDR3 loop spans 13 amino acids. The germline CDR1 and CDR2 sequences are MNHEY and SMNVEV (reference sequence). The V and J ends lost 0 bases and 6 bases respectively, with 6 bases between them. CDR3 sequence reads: CASSLSWSNEQFF. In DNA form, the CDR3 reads TGTGCCAGCAGTTTATCCTGGAGCAATGAGCAGTTCTTC.

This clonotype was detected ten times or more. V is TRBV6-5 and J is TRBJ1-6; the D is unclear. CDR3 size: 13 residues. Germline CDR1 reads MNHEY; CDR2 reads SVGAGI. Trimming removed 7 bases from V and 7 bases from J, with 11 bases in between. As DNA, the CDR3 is TGTGCCAGCACTGCAACAGAGAATTCACCCCTCCACTTT. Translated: CASTATENSPLHF.

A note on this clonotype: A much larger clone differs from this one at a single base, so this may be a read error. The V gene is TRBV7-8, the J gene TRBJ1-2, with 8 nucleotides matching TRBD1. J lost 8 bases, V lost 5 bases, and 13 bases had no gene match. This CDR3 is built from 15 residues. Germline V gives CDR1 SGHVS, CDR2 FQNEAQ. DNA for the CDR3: TGTGCCAGCAGCCCAGGCGCAGGGGGCGCGGCAGGCTACACCTTC. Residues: CASSPGAGGAAGYTF. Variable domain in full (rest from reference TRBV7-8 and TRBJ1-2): GAGVSQSPRYKVAKRGQDVALRCDPISGHVSLFWYQQALGQGPEFLTYFQNEAQLDKSGLPSDRFFAERPEGSVSTLKIQRTQQEDSAVYLCASSPGAGGAAGYTFGSGTRLTVV.